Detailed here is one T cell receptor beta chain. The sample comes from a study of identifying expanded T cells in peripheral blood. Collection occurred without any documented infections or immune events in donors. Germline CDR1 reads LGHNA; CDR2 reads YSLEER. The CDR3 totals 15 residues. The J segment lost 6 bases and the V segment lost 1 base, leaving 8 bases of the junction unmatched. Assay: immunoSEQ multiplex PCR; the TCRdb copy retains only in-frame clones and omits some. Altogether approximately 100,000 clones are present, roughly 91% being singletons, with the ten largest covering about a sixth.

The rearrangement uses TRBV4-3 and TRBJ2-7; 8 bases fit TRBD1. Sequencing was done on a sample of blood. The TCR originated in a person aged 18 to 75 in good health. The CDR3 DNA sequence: TGCGCCAGCAGCCAAGGGACAGGGTCAGGTCTCGAGCAGTACTTC. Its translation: CASSQGTGSGLEQYF.